These T cell receptor beta chains were read from a single sample in a study of cytomegalovirus exposure and HLA in healthy donors. Libraries were prepared by immunoSEQ multiplex PCR; TCRdb keeps only in-frame clonotypes and omits some of them. This table holds around 97,000 clones, roughly a tenth found once. Sequenced sample: PBMCs. The receptor set was obtained from a man over 45 in good health and CMV-seropositive. The CDR3 runs from the conserved cysteine through the conserved F or W. D genes are given only for firm matches. The size entry is marked missing in some rows and otherwise reads once, few, many or a size class.

CDR3: CASSPDRGLYGYTF
DNA: TGTGCCAGCAGCCCGGACAGGGGGCTGTATGGCTACACCTTC
V: TRBV6-1
size: -
J: TRBJ1-2
D: TRBD1

CDR3: CAWSASTDTQYF
DNA: TGTGCCTGGAGTGCTAGCACAGATACGCAGTATTTT
V: TRBV30
size: -
J: TRBJ2-3
D: -

CDR3: CASSLPQARNTEAFF
DNA: TGTGCCAGCAGCCTACCACAGGCGCGGAACACTGAAGCTTTCTTT
V: TRBV7-9
size: few
J: TRBJ1-1
D: -

CDR3: CASRGMGTNYEQYF
DNA: TGTGCCAGCAGGGGAATGGGGACAAACTACGAGCAGTACTTC
V: TRBV2
size: -
J: TRBJ2-7
D: -

CDR3: CASSLGLTGAYEQYF
DNA: TGTGCCAGCAGCTTGGGTCTGACAGGGGCCTACGAGCAGTACTTC
V: TRBV5-8
size: -
J: TRBJ2-7
D: TRBD1

CDR3: CASSVHRDRGTGELFF
DNA: TGTGCCAGCAGCGTGCACCGGGACAGGGGAACCGGGGAGCTGTTTTTT
V: TRBV9
size: few
J: TRBJ2-2
D: TRBD1

CDR3: CASSEAGGSGSSYEQYF
DNA: TGTGCCAGCAGTGAGGCCGGGGGTAGCGGGAGCTCCTACGAGCAGTACTTC
V: TRBV2
size: -
J: TRBJ2-7
D: TRBD2

CDR3: CASSFGTSVSTGELFF
DNA: TGCGCCAGCAGCTTCGGGACTAGCGTGAGCACCGGGGAGCTGTTTTTT
V: TRBV5-1
size: few
J: TRBJ2-2
D: TRBD2

CDR3: CASSLSVGSTDTQYF
DNA: TGTGCCAGCAGCTTAAGCGTCGGTAGCACAGATACGCAGTATTTT
V: TRBV7-8
size: few
J: TRBJ2-3
D: -

CDR3: CASIPSGGDTEAFF
DNA: TGTGCCAGCATTCCGAGCGGGGGGGACACTGAAGCTTTCTTT
V: TRBV6-5
size: -
J: TRBJ1-1
D: -

CDR3: CASSVLLAGVADTQYF
DNA: TGTGCCAGCAGCGTCCTACTAGCGGGAGTTGCAGATACGCAGTATTTT
V: TRBV7-2
size: -
J: TRBJ2-3
D: TRBD2

CDR3: CASSPQGDTGELFF
DNA: TGCGCCAGCAGCCCACAGGGAGACACCGGGGAGCTGTTTTTT
V: TRBV5-1
size: -
J: TRBJ2-2
D: -

CDR3: CASSFRRATSTEAFF
DNA: TGTGCCAGCAGTTTCAGGCGGGCGACCAGCACTGAAGCTTTCTTT
V: TRBV28
size: -
J: TRBJ1-1
D: -

CDR3: CASSATSGSYEQFF
DNA: TGTGCCAGCAGTGCGACTAGCGGGAGCTATGAGCAGTTCTTC
V: TRBV11-3
size: few
J: TRBJ2-1
D: TRBD2

CDR3: CASSYGGPRTGELFF
DNA: TGTGCCAGCAGCTACGGGGGACCGCGCACCGGGGAGCTGTTTTTT
V: TRBV7-2
size: few
J: TRBJ2-2
D: -

CDR3: CASSYRVGRKYGYTF
DNA: TGTGCCAGCAGTTATCGGGTTGGGAGGAAGTATGGCTACACCTTC
V: TRBV6-5
size: -
J: TRBJ1-2
D: -

CDR3: CASSLDLAGGTDTQYF
DNA: TGTGCCAGCAGCTTAGATCTAGCGGGAGGTACAGATACGCAGTATTTT
V: TRBV7-2
size: -
J: TRBJ2-3
D: TRBD2

CDR3: CTSSQGYYVQYF
DNA: TGCACCAGCAGCCAAGGGTACTACGTGCAGTACTTC
V: TRBV1
size: -
J: TRBJ2-7
D: -

CDR3: CASSVGGTDTGELFF
DNA: TGTGCCAGCAGCGTAGGCGGGACAGACACCGGGGAGCTGTTTTTT
V: TRBV9
size: -
J: TRBJ2-2
D: -

CDR3: CASSLYGTGSSYEQYF
DNA: TGCGCCAGCAGCTTGTACGGGACTGGGAGCTCCTACGAGCAGTACTTC
V: TRBV5-1
size: few
J: TRBJ2-7
D: -

CDR3: CASSSQGAGGTEAFF
DNA: TGTGCCAGCAGTTCACAGGGGGCGGGGGGCACTGAAGCTTTCTTT
V: TRBV28
size: few
J: TRBJ1-1
D: TRBD1

CDR3: CASSRGGRTNEKLFF
DNA: TGTGCCAGCAGTAGGGGGGGGAGAACTAATGAAAAACTGTTTTTT
V: TRBV28
size: few
J: TRBJ1-4
D: -

CDR3: CASTRSRGTEAFF
DNA: TGTGCCAGCACCCGCTCCAGGGGCACTGAAGCTTTCTTT
V: TRBV13
size: -
J: TRBJ1-1
D: -

CDR3: CASSVTGSSYNEQFF
DNA: TGTGCCAGCAGCGTTACAGGGTCGTCCTACAATGAGCAGTTCTTC
V: TRBV9
size: few
J: TRBJ2-1
D: -

CDR3: CASSPQAQETQYF
DNA: TGTGCCAGCAGCCCACAGGCCCAAGAGACCCAGTACTTC
V: TRBV11-3
size: -
J: TRBJ2-5
D: -